The 22 T cell receptor beta chains in this list originate from one sample, sequenced in a study of siplizumab effects on memory and regulatory T cells. Sequenced by immunoSEQ multiplex PCR; TCRdb stores in-frame clones only, minus some. The table records approximately 75,000 clones, around 93% of them present only once. The sample comprised CD8+ T cells sorted from blood. The receptor source for this set is a human donor in good health.

V and J are TRBV9 and TRBJ2-2, with 9 bases lining up with TRBD2. Trimming took 1 base from V and 3 from J; bases not matched to a gene: 7. Germline V lookup: CDR1 SGDLS, CDR2 YYNGEE. There are 17 residues in the CDR3. As DNA, the CDR3 is TGTGCCAGCAGCGTATACGCGGGGGGGCCGGACACCGGGGAGCTGTTTTTT. Translation: CASSVYAGGPDTGELFF.

The chain employs TRBV4-1 and TRBJ1-6, with D maybe TRBD1 (5 bases). The CDR3 contains 13 residues. V gave up 4 bases and J gave up 15 bases, with 16 bases separating them. Germline CDR1 reads MGHRA; CDR2 reads YSYEKL. CDR3 DNA sequence: TGCGCCAGCAGCCCCGACGTAGAACAGGTCCTCCACTTT. Protein: CASSPDVEQVLHF.

V gene TRBV7-9 combines with J gene TRBJ1-5; no clear D. This CDR3 spans 14 amino acids. The V gene lost 4 bases and the J gene lost 3 bases, with 10 bases spanning the gap. Germline CDR1 is SEHNR and CDR2 is FQNEAQ (reference sequence). The CDR3 region is CASSSGGNNQPQHF. For the CDR3, the DNA is TGTGCCAGCAGCTCCGGCGGCAACAATCAGCCCCAGCATTTT.

The chain links TRBV18 to TRBJ2-7, with D tentatively TRBD1 or TRBD2 (5 bases each). CDR1 is KGHSH and CDR2 is LQKENI in the germline V gene. The CDR3 length is 14 residues. Trimming removed 4 bases from V and 4 bases from J, with 14 bases in between. CDR3 sequence reads: CASSLSGTLYEQYF. The CDR3 region has the DNA TGTGCCAGCTCACTTTCCGGGACCCTATACGAGCAGTACTTC.

The chain recombines TRBV27 with TRBJ1-2; D is undetermined. Trimming stripped 4 bases from V and 8 bases from J, with 14 bases between. The CDR3 has 13 amino acids. Germline V CDR1 and CDR2: MNHEY, SMNVEV (reference sequence). The CDR3 DNA reads TGTGCCAGCAGTTCCCTCGGGAGAAAGGGCTACACCTTC. Its protein product is CASSSLGRKGYTF.

The J gene is TRBJ1-4, the V gene TRBV5-4; D unresolved. Germline values: CDR1 SGHNT, CDR2 YYREEE (reference sequence). Trimming shortened V by 0 bases and J by 4 bases, and 7 bases separated the two germline ends. This CDR3 contains 14 residues. CDR3 loop: CASSLGGDNEKLFF. Written as DNA, the CDR3 is TGTGCCAGCAGCTTGGGGGGTGATAATGAAAAACTGTTTTTT.

V and J are TRBV15 and TRBJ2-1; the match to TRBD2 covers 11 bases. The J segment lost 7 bases and the V segment lost 8 bases, leaving 7 bases of the junction unmatched. The germline CDR1 and CDR2 sequences are LNHNV and YYDKDF (reference sequence). This CDR3 contains 14 residues. In nucleotides, the CDR3 is TGTGCCACCCTAACGACTAGCGGGATTAATGAGCAGTTCTTC. Translation: CATLTTSGINEQFF.

The chain combines TRBV28 with TRBJ2-7, with no clear D. The germline V gene has CDR1 MDHEN and CDR2 SYDVKM. Trimming took off 10 bases at V and 2 bases at J, with 18 bases between the two ends. There are 14 residues in the CDR3. The CDR3 reads CATNYNMDPYEQYF. CDR3 coding DNA: TGTGCCACCAATTATAATATGGACCCCTACGAGCAGTACTTC.

The chain links TRBV6-6 to TRBJ2-3; TRBD2 agrees at 9 bases. The CDR3 totals 13 residues. J was trimmed by 4 bases and V by 8 bases; bases with no gene match: 4. Germline assignment: CDR1 MNHNY and CDR2 SVGAGI (reference sequence). The CDR3 coding sequence is TGTGCCAGCTGGGGCGGGGGGGCAGATACGCAGTATTTT. It encodes CASWGGGADTQYF.

The chain is built from TRBV4-1 and TRBJ1-6; 8 bases align to TRBD1. This CDR3 region has 15 residues. Trimming removed 4 bases from V and 13 bases from J; junction bases left unmatched: 12. CDR1 is MGHRA and CDR2 is YSYEKL in the germline V gene. As DNA, the CDR3 is TGCGCCAGCAGCCCATCACCGGGACAGGCCCTCCCCCTCCACTTT. This gives the protein CASSPSPGQALPLHF.

The V call is TRBV4-1, the J call TRBJ1-1; D uncertain. The CDR3 covers 13 residues. The germline V and J ends were trimmed by 1 base and 4 bases, with 7 bases remaining between them. Germline V gene data show CDR1 as MGHRA and CDR2 as YSYEKL. The CDR3 nucleotides are TGCGCCAGCAGCCAAGGGCGCGGCACTGAAGCTTTCTTT. Protein: CASSQGRGTEAFF.

The rearrangement uses TRBV6-6 and TRBJ1-4; 7 bases line up with TRBD1. This CDR3 region has 15 residues. V shed 2 bases, J shed 7 bases, and the junction held 7 bases outside the gene matches. Germline lookup yields CDR1 MNHNY and CDR2 SVGAGI (reference sequence). The CDR3 sequence is CASSYQETGPEKLFF. The CDR3 DNA follows: TGTGCCAGCAGTTACCAGGAGACAGGGCCTGAAAAACTGTTTTTT.

This chain joins TRBV2 and TRBJ2-1, with D tentatively TRBD1 or TRBD2 (5 bases each). The CDR3 spans 11 residues. Trimming shortened V by 7 bases and J by 15 bases, and 16 bases separated the two germline ends. Germline CDR1 SNHLY, CDR2 FYNNEI. For the CDR3, the DNA is TGTGCCAGCACGGGGCCCCATCAGCGGTTCTTC. Translation: CASTGPHQRFF.

This chain connects TRBV11-2 to TRBJ1-1; D unclear. The V end lost 4 bases, the J end lost 7 bases, and 7 bases lay between the germline ends. CDR1 is SGHAT, CDR2 FQNNGV, per germline. This CDR3 has 11 amino acids. The CDR3 region has the DNA TGTGCCAGCAGCTCCGGTTATGAAGCTTTCTTT. It encodes CASSSGYEAFF.

The V and J genes are TRBV28 and TRBJ1-1; D is unclear. The CDR3 runs to 13 residues. Deletions cut 7 bases from V and 1 base from J, with 10 bases between. Germline V gene sequence: CDR1 MDHEN, CDR2 SYDVKM. DNA for the CDR3: TGTGCCAGCAATACACCACAGAACACTGAAGCTTTCTTT. Translation: CASNTPQNTEAFF.

The rearrangement joins TRBV9 to TRBJ2-1, with 11 bases fitting TRBD2. V was clipped by 3 bases and J by 5 bases; unmatched bases: 4. This CDR3 region has 15 residues. Germline CDR1 and CDR2: SGDLS and YYNGEE. CDR3 nucleotide sequence: TGTGCCAGCAGCGCCCTAGCGGGGGGCGACAATGAGCAGTTCTTC. This codes for CASSALAGGDNEQFF.

The chain joins TRBV7-3 to TRBJ2-7, with 8 bases identical to TRBD1. From germline, CDR1 is SGHTA and CDR2 FQGTGA. With 5 bases clipped from V and 5 bases from J, the junction kept 8 bases outside the gene matches. This CDR3 region has 14 residues. In DNA form, the CDR3 reads TGTGCCAGCAGCCAGACAGGGGATCACGACGAGCAGTACTTC. Translating gives CASSQTGDHDEQYF. Full variable domain (rest looked up from reference TRBV7-3 and TRBJ2-7): GAGVSQTPSNKVTEKGKYVELRCDPISGHTALYWYRQSLGQGPEFLIYFQGTGAADDSGLPNDRFFAVRPEGSVSTLKIQRTERGDSAVYLCASSQTGDHDEQYFGPGTRLTVT.

The genes are TRBV5-6 and TRBJ2-7; the D is unclear. The ends were cut back, 0 bases at V and 0 bases at J, with 4 bases in the middle. The V gene's germline CDR1 is SGHDT and CDR2 YYEEEE. This CDR3 is built from 13 residues. CDR3 region: CASSLGVSYEQYF. The CDR3 region has the DNA TGTGCCAGCAGCTTGGGGGTCTCCTACGAGCAGTACTTC.

This chain connects TRBV6-6 to TRBJ2-7, with 10 bases aligning to TRBD1. Losses at the gene ends were 2 bases for V and 6 bases for J; bases not matched to a gene: 10. Germline values: CDR1 MNHNY, CDR2 SVGAGI (reference sequence). CDR3 length: 16 residues. CDR3 nucleotide sequence: TGTGCCAGCAGTTACAAAGCCGGGACAGGGGCACCCGAGCAGTACTTC. Amino acids: CASSYKAGTGAPEQYF.

The chain employs TRBV11-2 and TRBJ2-1; D is unclear. The CDR3 has 14 amino acids. Trimming cost V 0 bases and J 1 base, with 4 bases left between them. Germline assignment: CDR1 SGHAT and CDR2 FQNNGV. The CDR3 DNA follows: TGTGCCAGCAGCTTAGACGGTTCCTACAATGAGCAGTTCTTC. This encodes CASSLDGSYNEQFF.

The chain couples TRBV5-1 to TRBJ2-1; a possible D gene is TRBD1 (6 bases). The germline V gene encodes CDR1 SGHRS and CDR2 YFSETQ. This CDR3 is 15 amino acids long. V was pared by 0 bases and J by 8 bases, with 15 bases between. CDR3 region: CASSLVQGNVDEQFF. The DNA for the CDR3 is TGCGCCAGCAGCTTGGTACAGGGTAATGTGGATGAGCAGTTCTTC.

The chain recombines TRBV7-8 with TRBJ1-1; D is ambiguous. Germline V gene sequence: CDR1 SGHVS, CDR2 FQNEAQ. V was clipped by 3 bases and J by 3 bases, with 17 bases between them. This CDR3 contains 16 residues. CDR3 nucleotides: TGTGCCAGCAGCTTGGACCCGGGAGGGCGGGACACTGAAGCTTTCTTT. Residues: CASSLDPGGRDTEAFF.